The 3 T cell receptor beta chains below all came from one sample that was sequenced in a study of T cell responses to AZD1222 COVID-19 vaccine. Using immunoSEQ multiplex PCR, the repertoire was profiled, and TCRdb retains in-frame clones only, with some absent. The sample has fewer than 130,000 clones, around nine tenths seen once. The material was peripheral blood, obtained on day 0 of AZD1222 vaccination. These receptors originate from an adult in good health.

In its sample, this clone was seen a few times. The rearrangement links TRBV28 to TRBJ1-6; D not certain. The V end lost 5 bases, the J end lost 7 bases, and 15 bases lay between the germline ends. Germline assignment: CDR1 MDHEN and CDR2 SYDVKM. This CDR3 is built from 15 residues. The CDR3 nucleotides are TGTGCCAGCAGTCCGACACGGATAGTGAATTCACCCCTCCACTTT. It yields the protein CASSPTRIVNSPLHF. The full variable domain, rest sourced from reference TRBV28 and TRBJ1-6, is DVKVTQSSRYLVKRTGEKVFLECVQDMDHENMFWYRQDPGLGLRLIYFSYDVKMKEKGDIPEGYSVSREKKERFSLILESASTNQTSMYLCASSPTRIVNSPLHFGNGTRLTVT.

The J gene is TRBJ2-5, the V gene TRBV15; tentatively, D is TRBD1 (5 bases). Looked up from germline, CDR1 is LNHNV and CDR2 is YYDKDF (reference sequence). The CDR3 totals 13 residues. V dropped 5 bases and J dropped 7 bases, with 14 bases sitting between them. The CDR3 DNA reads as TGTGCCACCAGCCCCGGGCGCCAGGGGACCCAGTACTTC. Amino acid sequence: CATSPGRQGTQYF.

This clone was seen just once. The rearrangement links TRBV6-6 to TRBJ1-6; 7 nucleotides agree with TRBD1. The CDR3 loop spans 14 amino acids. Germline CDR1 reads MNHNY; CDR2 reads SVGAGI (reference sequence). With 6 bases clipped from V and 5 bases from J, the junction kept 4 bases outside the gene matches. The CDR3 nucleotides read TGTGCCAGCAGATTCACAGGGGATAATTCACCCCTCCACTTT. This translates into CASRFTGDNSPLHF.